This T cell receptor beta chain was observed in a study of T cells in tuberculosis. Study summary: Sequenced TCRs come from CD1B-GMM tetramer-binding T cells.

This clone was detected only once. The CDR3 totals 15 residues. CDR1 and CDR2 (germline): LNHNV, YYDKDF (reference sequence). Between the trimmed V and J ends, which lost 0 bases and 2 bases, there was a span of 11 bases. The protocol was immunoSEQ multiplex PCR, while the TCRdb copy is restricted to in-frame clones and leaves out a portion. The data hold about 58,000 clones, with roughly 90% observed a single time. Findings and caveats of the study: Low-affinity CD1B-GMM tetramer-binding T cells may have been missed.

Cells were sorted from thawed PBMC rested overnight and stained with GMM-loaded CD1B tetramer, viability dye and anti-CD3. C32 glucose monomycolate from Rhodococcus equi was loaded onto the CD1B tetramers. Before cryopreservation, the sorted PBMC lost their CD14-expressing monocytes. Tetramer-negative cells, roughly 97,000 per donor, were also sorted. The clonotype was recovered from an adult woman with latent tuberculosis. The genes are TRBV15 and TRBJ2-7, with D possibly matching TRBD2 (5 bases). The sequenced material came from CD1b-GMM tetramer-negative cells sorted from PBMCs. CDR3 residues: CATSRDRTLAYEQYF. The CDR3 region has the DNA TGTGCCACCAGCAGAGATAGGACTCTCGCCTACGAGCAGTACTTC.